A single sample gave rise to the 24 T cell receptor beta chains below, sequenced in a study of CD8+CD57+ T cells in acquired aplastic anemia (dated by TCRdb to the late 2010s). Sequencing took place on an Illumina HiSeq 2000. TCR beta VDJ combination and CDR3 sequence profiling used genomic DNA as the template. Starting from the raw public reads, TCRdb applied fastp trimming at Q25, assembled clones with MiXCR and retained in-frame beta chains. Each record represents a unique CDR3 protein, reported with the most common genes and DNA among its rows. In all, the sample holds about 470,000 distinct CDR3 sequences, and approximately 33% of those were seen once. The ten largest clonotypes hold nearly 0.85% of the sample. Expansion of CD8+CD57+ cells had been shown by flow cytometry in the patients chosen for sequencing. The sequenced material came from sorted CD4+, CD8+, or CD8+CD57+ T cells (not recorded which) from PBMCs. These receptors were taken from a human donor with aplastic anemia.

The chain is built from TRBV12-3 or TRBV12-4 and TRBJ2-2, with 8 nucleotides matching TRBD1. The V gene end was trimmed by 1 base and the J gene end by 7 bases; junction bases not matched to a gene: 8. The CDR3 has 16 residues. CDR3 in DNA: TGTGCCAGCAGTTTAGGGGCAGGGGGCGCGAACGGGGAGCTGTTTTTT. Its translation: CASSLGAGGANGELFF.

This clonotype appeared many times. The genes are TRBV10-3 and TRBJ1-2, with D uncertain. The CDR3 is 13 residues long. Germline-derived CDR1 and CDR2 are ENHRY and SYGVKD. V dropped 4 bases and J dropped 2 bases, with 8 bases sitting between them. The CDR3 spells CAISVKENYGYTF. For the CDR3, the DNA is TGTGCCATCAGTGTGAAAGAAAACTATGGCTACACCTTC.

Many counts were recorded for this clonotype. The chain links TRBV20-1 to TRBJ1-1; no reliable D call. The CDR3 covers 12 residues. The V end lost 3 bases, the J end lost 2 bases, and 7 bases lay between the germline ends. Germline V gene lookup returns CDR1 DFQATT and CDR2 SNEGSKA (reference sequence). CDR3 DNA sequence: TGCAGTGCTAGCGACGGAAACACTGAAGCTTTCTTT. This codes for CSASDGNTEAFF.

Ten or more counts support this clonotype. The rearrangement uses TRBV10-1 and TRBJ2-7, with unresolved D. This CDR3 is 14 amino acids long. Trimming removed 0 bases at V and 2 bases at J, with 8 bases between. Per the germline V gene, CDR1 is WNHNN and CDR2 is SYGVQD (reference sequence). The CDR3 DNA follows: TGCGCCAGCAGTGAGTCGCCCGGGCCCTACGAGCAGTACTTC. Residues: CASSESPGPYEQYF.

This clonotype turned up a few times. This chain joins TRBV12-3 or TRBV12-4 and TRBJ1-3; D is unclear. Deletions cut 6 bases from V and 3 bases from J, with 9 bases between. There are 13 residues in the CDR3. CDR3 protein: CASSWDFGNTIYF. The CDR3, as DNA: TGTGCCAGCAGCTGGGATTTTGGAAACACCATATATTTT.

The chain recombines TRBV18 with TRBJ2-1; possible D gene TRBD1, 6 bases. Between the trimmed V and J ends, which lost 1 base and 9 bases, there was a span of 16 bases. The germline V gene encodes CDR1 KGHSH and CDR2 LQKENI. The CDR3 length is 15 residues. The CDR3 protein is CASSPLGAQGSEQFF. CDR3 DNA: TGTGCCAGCTCACCACTTGGGGCCCAGGGGAGTGAGCAGTTCTTC. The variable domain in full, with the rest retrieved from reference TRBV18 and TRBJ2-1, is NAGVMQNPRHLVRRRGQEARLRCSPMKGHSHVYWYRQLPEEGLKFMVYLQKENIIDESGMPKERFSAEFPKEGPSILRIQQVVRGDSAAYFCASSPLGAQGSEQFFGPGTRLTVL.

CDR3 coding DNA: TGTGCCATCAGTGAAGGGTTCAACACTGAAGCTTTCTTT. Its translation is CAISEGFNTEAFF. This rearrangement joins TRBV10-3 to TRBJ1-1, with D uncertain. The CDR3 is 13 amino acids. The germline V and J ends were trimmed by 3 bases and 2 bases, with 7 bases remaining between them. CDR1 ENHRY and CDR2 SYGVKD come from the germline V gene.

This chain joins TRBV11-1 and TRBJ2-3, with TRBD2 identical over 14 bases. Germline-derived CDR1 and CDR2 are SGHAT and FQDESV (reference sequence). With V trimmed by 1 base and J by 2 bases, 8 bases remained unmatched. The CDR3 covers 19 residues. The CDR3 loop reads CASSLGLAGGPWFTDTQYF. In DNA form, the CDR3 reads TGTGCCAGCAGCTTAGGACTAGCGGGGGGGCCGTGGTTCACAGATACGCAGTATTTT.

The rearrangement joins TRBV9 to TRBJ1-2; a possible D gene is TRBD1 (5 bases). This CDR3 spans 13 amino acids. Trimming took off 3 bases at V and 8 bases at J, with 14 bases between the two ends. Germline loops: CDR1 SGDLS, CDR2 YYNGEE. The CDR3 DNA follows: TGTGCCAGCAGCGCCGAGAGGGGATTCGGCTACACCTTC. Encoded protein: CASSAERGFGYTF.

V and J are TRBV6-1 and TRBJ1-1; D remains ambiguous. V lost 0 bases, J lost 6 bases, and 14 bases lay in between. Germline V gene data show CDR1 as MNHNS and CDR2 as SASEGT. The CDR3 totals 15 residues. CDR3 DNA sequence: TGTGCCAGCAGTGAAGCGGCCGGAGTTACCGCTGAAGCTTTCTTT. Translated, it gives CASSEAAGVTAEAFF.

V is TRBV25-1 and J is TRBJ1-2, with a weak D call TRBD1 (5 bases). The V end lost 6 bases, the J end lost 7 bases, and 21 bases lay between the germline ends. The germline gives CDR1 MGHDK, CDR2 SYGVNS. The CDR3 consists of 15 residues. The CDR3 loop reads CASSDPGTLPLGYTF. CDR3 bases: TGTGCCAGCAGCGACCCAGGGACCCTACCTCTTGGCTACACCTTC.

This CDR3 is CASSEQYEQFF. CDR3 DNA sequence: TGTGCCAGCAGTGAACAGTATGAGCAGTTCTTC. The chain employs TRBV2 and TRBJ2-1; no reliable D call. The germline V and J ends were trimmed by 2 bases and 8 bases, with 4 bases remaining between them. CDR1 and CDR2 from the germline V gene are SNHLY and FYNNEI. This CDR3 is 11 amino acids long. Supplemented by reference TRBV2 and TRBJ2-1, the full variable domain reads EPEVTQTPSHQVTQMGQEVILRCVPISNHLYFYWYRQILGQKVEFLVSFYNNEISEKSEIFDDQFSVERPDGSNFTLKIRSTKLEDSAMYFCASSEQYEQFFGPGTRLTVL.

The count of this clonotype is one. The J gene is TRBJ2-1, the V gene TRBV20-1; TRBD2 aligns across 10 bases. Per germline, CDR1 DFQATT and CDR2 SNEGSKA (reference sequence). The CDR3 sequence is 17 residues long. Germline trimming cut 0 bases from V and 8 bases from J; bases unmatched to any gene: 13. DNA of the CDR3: TGCAGTGCTAGAGATAGCGGCCTAGCGGGAGTTTTGCATGAGCAGTTCTTC. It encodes CSARDSGLAGVLHEQFF.

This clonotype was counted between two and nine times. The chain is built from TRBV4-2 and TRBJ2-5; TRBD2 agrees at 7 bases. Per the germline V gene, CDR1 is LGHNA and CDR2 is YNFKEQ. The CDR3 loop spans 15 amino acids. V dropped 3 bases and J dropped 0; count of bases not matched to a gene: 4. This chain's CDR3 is CASSHHLADQETQYF. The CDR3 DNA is TGTGCCAGCAGCCATCACCTAGCGGACCAAGAGACCCAGTACTTC.

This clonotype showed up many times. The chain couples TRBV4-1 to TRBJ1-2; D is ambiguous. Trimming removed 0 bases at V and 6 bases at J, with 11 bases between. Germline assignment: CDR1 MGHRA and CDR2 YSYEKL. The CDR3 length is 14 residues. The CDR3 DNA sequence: TGCGCCAGCAGCCAAGACGGTTGGACCCATGGCTACACCTTC. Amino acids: CASSQDGWTHGYTF.

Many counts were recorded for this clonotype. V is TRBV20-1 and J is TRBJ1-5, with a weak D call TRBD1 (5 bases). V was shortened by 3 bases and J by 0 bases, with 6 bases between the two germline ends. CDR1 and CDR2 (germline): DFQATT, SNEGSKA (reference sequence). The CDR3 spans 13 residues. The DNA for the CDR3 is TGCAGTGCTAGGACAGATAGCAATCAGCCCCAGCATTTT. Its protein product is CSARTDSNQPQHF.

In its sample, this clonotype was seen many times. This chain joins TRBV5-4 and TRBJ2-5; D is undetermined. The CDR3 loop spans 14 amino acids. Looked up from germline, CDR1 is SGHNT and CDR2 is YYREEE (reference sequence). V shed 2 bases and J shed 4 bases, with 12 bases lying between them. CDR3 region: CASSLPSNGETQYF. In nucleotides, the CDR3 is TGTGCCAGCAGCTTACCCAGCAATGGAGAGACCCAGTACTTC.

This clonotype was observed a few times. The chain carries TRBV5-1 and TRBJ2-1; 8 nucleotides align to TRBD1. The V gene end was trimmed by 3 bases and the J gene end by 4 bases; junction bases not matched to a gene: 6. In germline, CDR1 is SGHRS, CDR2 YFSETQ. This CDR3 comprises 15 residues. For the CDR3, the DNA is TGCGCCAGCAGCTCTGGACAGGGATCGTACAATGAGCAGTTCTTC. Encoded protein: CASSSGQGSYNEQFF.

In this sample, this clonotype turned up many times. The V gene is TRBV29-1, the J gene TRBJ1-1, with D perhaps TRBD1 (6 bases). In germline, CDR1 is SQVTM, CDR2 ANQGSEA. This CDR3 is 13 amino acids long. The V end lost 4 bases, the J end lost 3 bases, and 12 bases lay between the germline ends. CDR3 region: CSVAGAKDTEAFF. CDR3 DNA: TGCAGCGTTGCAGGGGCGAAGGACACTGAAGCTTTCTTT.

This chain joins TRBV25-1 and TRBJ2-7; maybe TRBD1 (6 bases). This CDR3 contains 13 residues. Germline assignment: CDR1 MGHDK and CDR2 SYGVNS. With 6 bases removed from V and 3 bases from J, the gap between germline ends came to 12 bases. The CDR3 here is CASSGTSNYEQYF. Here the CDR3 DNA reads TGTGCCAGCAGCGGGACATCTAACTACGAGCAGTACTTC.

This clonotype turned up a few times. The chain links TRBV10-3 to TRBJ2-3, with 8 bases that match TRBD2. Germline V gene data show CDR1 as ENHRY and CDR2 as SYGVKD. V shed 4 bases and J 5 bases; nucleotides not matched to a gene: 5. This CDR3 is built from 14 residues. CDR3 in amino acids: CAISGVRGEDTQYF. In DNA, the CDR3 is TGTGCCATCAGTGGAGTGCGGGGGGAAGATACGCAGTATTTT.

CDR3 sequence: CASSSLGGRTEAFF. For the CDR3, the DNA is TGTGCCAGCAGTTCCCTCGGGGGGAGGACTGAAGCTTTCTTT. The chain carries TRBV6-5 and TRBJ1-1; TRBD1 might be the D (5 bases). The germline gives CDR1 MNHEY, CDR2 SVGAGI. V gave up 4 bases and J gave up 5 bases, with 14 bases separating them. The CDR3 is made up of 14 amino acids.

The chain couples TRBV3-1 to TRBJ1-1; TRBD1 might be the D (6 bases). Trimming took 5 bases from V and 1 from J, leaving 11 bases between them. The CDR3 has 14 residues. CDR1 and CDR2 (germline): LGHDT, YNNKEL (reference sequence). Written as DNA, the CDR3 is TGTGCCAGCAGCTCCGGGACACCGAACACTGAAGCTTTCTTT. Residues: CASSSGTPNTEAFF. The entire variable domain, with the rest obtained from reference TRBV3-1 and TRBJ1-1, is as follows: DTAVSQTPKYLVTQMGNDKSIKCEQNLGHDTMYWYKQDSKKFLKIMFSYNNKELIINETVPNRFSPKSPDKAHLNLHINSLELGDSAVYFCASSSGTPNTEAFFGQGTRLTVV.

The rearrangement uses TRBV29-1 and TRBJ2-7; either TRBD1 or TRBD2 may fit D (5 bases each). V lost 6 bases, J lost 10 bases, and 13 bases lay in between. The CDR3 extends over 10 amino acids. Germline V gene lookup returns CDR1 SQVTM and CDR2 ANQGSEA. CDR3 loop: CSVDSGNQYF. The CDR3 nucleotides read TGCAGCGTGGACTCAGGGAATCAGTACTTC.